This is a list of T cell receptor beta chains from one sample in a study of blood T cell repertoires in COVID-19. Generated by immunoSEQ multiplex PCR, the TCRdb table keeps only in-frame clones and is missing some. The sample lists roughly 200,000 clones; almost 90% were seen once. Sequenced: peripheral blood. The origin of the receptors is a man in his fifties or sixties with acute or convalescent COVID-19. The conserved cysteine and the conserved F or W are not part of the CDR3 here. The order of the fields is CDR3 protein, D gene, CDR3 length, V gene. A D gene is named only where the DNA matches it firmly.

CDR3aa: ATSDSRSGSYDEQF; d_gene: TRBD2; len: 14; v_gene: TRBV24-1
CDR3aa: ASSQDRGQGAYEQY; d_gene: TRBD1; len: 14; v_gene: TRBV3-1/TRBV3-2
CDR3aa: ASSTRHVEAF; d_gene: .; len: 10; v_gene: TRBV19
CDR3aa: ASSPGGISNQPQH; d_gene: .; len: 13; v_gene: TRBV6-2/TRBV6-3
CDR3aa: ATSTTSGSSTDTQY; d_gene: TRBD2; len: 14; v_gene: TRBV15
CDR3aa: ASSRGGLTKNIQY; d_gene: .; len: 13; v_gene: TRBV27
CDR3aa: SGKGNEKLF; d_gene: .; len: 9; v_gene: TRBV29-1
CDR3aa: ASSELGGELF; d_gene: .; len: 10; v_gene: TRBV2
CDR3aa: ASSFDSYSNQPQH; d_gene: .; len: 13; v_gene: TRBV7-8
CDR3aa: ASSRVAYGYT; d_gene: .; len: 10; v_gene: TRBV28
CDR3aa: ASSQARDSYEQY; d_gene: TRBD1; len: 12; v_gene: TRBV3-1/TRBV3-2
CDR3aa: ASSQSGGALGTQY; d_gene: TRBD2; len: 13; v_gene: TRBV7-3
CDR3aa: ASSQVSGGYGYT; d_gene: TRBD1; len: 12; v_gene: TRBV14
CDR3aa: ASSVVTSGGEQF; d_gene: TRBD2; len: 12; v_gene: TRBV9
CDR3aa: ASSQFTSQTQY; d_gene: .; len: 11; v_gene: TRBV3-1/TRBV3-2
CDR3aa: AITNGGGGAGANVLT; d_gene: .; len: 15; v_gene: TRBV10-3
CDR3aa: ASSQEYSGKGVWTKNIQY; d_gene: TRBD2; len: 18; v_gene: TRBV14
CDR3aa: ASSLAGTFHNEQF; d_gene: .; len: 13; v_gene: TRBV7-9
CDR3aa: ASSRQTGLVWPQH; d_gene: TRBD1; len: 13; v_gene: TRBV11-2
CDR3aa: ASSHRTSGGETQY; d_gene: TRBD2; len: 13; v_gene: TRBV3-1/TRBV3-2
CDR3aa: ASSDQGAYTGELF; d_gene: TRBD1; len: 13; v_gene: TRBV9
CDR3aa: ASSLGYGIQREYEQY; d_gene: .; len: 15; v_gene: TRBV5-6
CDR3aa: AINDNMNTEAF; d_gene: .; len: 11; v_gene: TRBV10-3
CDR3aa: ASSYSWTGYEQY; d_gene: TRBD1; len: 12; v_gene: TRBV6-6
CDR3aa: ASSQDKASGTLEQY; d_gene: TRBD2; len: 14; v_gene: TRBV4-2
CDR3aa: ASRSDGPGGQPQH; d_gene: .; len: 13; v_gene: TRBV28
CDR3aa: ASRTYAGETQY; d_gene: .; len: 11; v_gene: TRBV5-8
CDR3aa: ASSRTAISTEAF; d_gene: .; len: 12; v_gene: TRBV2
CDR3aa: ATSDWRQGYNEQF; d_gene: TRBD1; len: 13; v_gene: TRBV24-1
CDR3aa: ASSSTLDNSPLH; d_gene: .; len: 12; v_gene: TRBV5-1
CDR3aa: ASKSGGSGANVLT; d_gene: TRBD2; len: 13; v_gene: TRBV7-3
CDR3aa: AIRVQGAGGAGELF; d_gene: TRBD1; len: 14; v_gene: TRBV10-3
CDR3aa: ASSLGVTGGRGDTEAF; d_gene: TRBD1; len: 16; v_gene: TRBV7-8
CDR3aa: ASSESYQGDSPLH; d_gene: TRBD1; len: 13; v_gene: TRBV25-1
CDR3aa: ASSEGGAGGGEQY; d_gene: TRBD1; len: 13; v_gene: TRBV6-1
CDR3aa: ATSDLGTSGIYEQY; d_gene: TRBD2; len: 14; v_gene: TRBV24-1
CDR3aa: ASSDSSLAGSYNEQF; d_gene: TRBD2; len: 15; v_gene: TRBV6-4
CDR3aa: AISDGGTENTEAF; d_gene: TRBD1; len: 13; v_gene: TRBV10-3
CDR3aa: ASSLGGQNIQY; d_gene: .; len: 11; v_gene: TRBV27
CDR3aa: ASSIGTTQETQY; d_gene: .; len: 12; v_gene: TRBV19
CDR3aa: ASSIHGTGFWAQH; d_gene: TRBD1; len: 13; v_gene: TRBV2
CDR3aa: ASSVGGQGSSPLH; d_gene: TRBD1; len: 13; v_gene: TRBV11-2
CDR3aa: ASSPVRQGLNIQY; d_gene: .; len: 13; v_gene: TRBV4-1
CDR3aa: ASSYAREEGRNEQF; d_gene: .; len: 14; v_gene: TRBV6-2/TRBV6-3
CDR3aa: ASSSYYEQY; d_gene: .; len: 9; v_gene: TRBV7-9
CDR3aa: ASSDEPGGPLL; d_gene: .; len: 11; v_gene: TRBV6-4
CDR3aa: ASSLELRQGMGGYT; d_gene: TRBD1; len: 14; v_gene: TRBV27
CDR3aa: ASSPLGHPGNYGYT; d_gene: .; len: 14; v_gene: TRBV18
CDR3aa: ASSQRQGIANYGYT; d_gene: TRBD1; len: 14; v_gene: TRBV7-6
CDR3aa: ASSGPGQGAYEQY; d_gene: TRBD1; len: 13; v_gene: TRBV19
CDR3aa: ASTPPGLSNTGELF; d_gene: .; len: 14; v_gene: TRBV19
CDR3aa: ASSGRVSDTEAF; d_gene: .; len: 12; v_gene: TRBV7-2
CDR3aa: AIGTLNTGELF; d_gene: .; len: 11; v_gene: TRBV27
CDR3aa: ASSFPSSHEQY; d_gene: .; len: 11; v_gene: TRBV7-9
CDR3aa: ASTEGVRNTIY; d_gene: .; len: 11; v_gene: TRBV11-2
CDR3aa: SVEGENTEAF; d_gene: .; len: 10; v_gene: TRBV29-1